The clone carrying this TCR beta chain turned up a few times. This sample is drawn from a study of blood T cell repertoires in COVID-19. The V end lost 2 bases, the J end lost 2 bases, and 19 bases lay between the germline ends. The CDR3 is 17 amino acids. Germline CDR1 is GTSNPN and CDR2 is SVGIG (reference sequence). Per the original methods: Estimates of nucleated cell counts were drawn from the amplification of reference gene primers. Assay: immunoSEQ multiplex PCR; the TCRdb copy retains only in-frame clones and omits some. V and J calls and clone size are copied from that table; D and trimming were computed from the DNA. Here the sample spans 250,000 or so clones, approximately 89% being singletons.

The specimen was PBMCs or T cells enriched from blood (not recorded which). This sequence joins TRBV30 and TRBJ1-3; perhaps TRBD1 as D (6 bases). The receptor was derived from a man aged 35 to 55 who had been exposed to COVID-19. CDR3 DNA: TGTGCCTGGAGTAGTCCTATGGGACATTTTGCTGGAAACACCATATATTTT. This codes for CAWSSPMGHFAGNTIYF.